This is a list of T cell receptor beta chains from one sample in a study of T cell repertoires in cytomegalovirus infection. TCRdb processed the reads anew with MiXCR; each CDR3 protein has one entry. The sample records roughly 990,000 distinct CDR3 sequences, roughly 31% being singletons. Their cognate antigens are unknown. The starting material was cultured CD8+ T cells from PBMCs, obtained from culture after CMV antigen stimulation. These receptors were obtained from a human donor in good health (CMV status not recorded). Some clones in this sample may be carry-over from other donors' samples. CDR3s include the opening cysteine and the closing phenylalanine or tryptophan. D genes are given only for firm matches. Clone size appears in some rows only: once, few, many, or a class for an expanded clone.

NA,NA,TRBJ2-1,TRBV11-2,15,TGTGCCAGCAGCTTAGAGTACGGTCCATACAATGAGCAGTTCTTC,CASSLEYGPYNEQFF
TRBD1,few,TRBJ1-1,TRBV27,14,TGTGCCAGCAGTCCGACAGGGCCCTGGACTGAAGCTTTCTTT,CASSPTGPWTEAFF
NA,few,TRBJ1-5,TRBV6-2/TRBV6-3,13,TGTGCCAGCAGTCACTTACACAATCAGCCCCAGCATTTT,CASSHLHNQPQHF
NA,NA,TRBJ1-1,TRBV6-2/TRBV6-3,17,TGTGCCAGCAGTTGGAGAGCAGTGGAGGCCATGAACACTGAAGCTTTCTTT,CASSWRAVEAMNTEAFF
TRBD2,few,TRBJ2-1,TRBV27,14,TGTGCCAGCAGTCTAGCGGCCTTATACAATGAGCAGTTCTTC,CASSLAALYNEQFF
NA,many,TRBJ2-3,TRBV6-5,16,TGTGCCAGCAGTTACTCACTGGATATAAACACAGATACGCAGTATTTT,CASSYSLDINTDTQYF
NA,NA,TRBJ1-4,TRBV18,13,TGTGCCAGCTCAAAGGCGGGACATGAAAAACTGTTTTTT,CASSKAGHEKLFF
NA,many,TRBJ2-1,TRBV12-3/TRBV12-4,18,TGTGCCAGCAGTCCTTTCTCCCGTGCGGGGGCCTCCTACAATGAGCAGTTCTTC,CASSPFSRAGASYNEQFF
NA,NA,TRBJ2-2,TRBV6-5,16,TGTGCCAGCAGTTACTCTAAACCGTCCGACACCGGGGAGCTGTTTTTT,CASSYSKPSDTGELFF
NA,NA,TRBJ1-2,TRBV6-2/TRBV6-3,16,TGTGCCAGCAGTTACTCCACTCTCGGACTCGACTATGGCTACACCTTC,CASSYSTLGLDYGYTF
NA,many,TRBJ2-4,TRBV7-9,17,TGTGCCAGCAGCTTAGCCAGGCCCTGGCTAGCCAAAAACATTCAGTACTTC,CASSLARPWLAKNIQYF
TRBD2,NA,TRBJ2-3,TRBV6-1,15,TGTGCCAGCAGTGAAGTGGCGGGGGAGGGAGATACGCAGTATTTT,CASSEVAGEGDTQYF
NA,NA,TRBJ2-3,TRBV20-1,14,TGCAGTGCGGAGGACGGGGCTAGGGCAGATACGCAGTATTTT,CSAEDGARADTQYF
NA,few,TRBJ1-1,TRBV7-9,15,TGTGCCAGCAGCCAAGTCCAGTACCTGGGCACTGAAGCTTTCTTT,CASSQVQYLGTEAFF
TRBD1,NA,TRBJ1-6,TRBV7-6,15,TGTGCCAGCAGTAAATCGGACAGGGACGGCTCACCCCTCCACTTT,CASSKSDRDGSPLHF
NA,many,TRBJ1-1,TRBV6-1,13,TGTGCCAGCACCGAAGGGGTCCACACTGAAGCTTTCTTT,CASTEGVHTEAFF